This entry features one T cell receptor beta chain sequence. The target antigen is unknown. PCR used 60 Vbeta primers and 13 Jbeta primers. Generated by immunoSEQ multiplex PCR, the TCRdb table keeps only in-frame clones and is missing some. The sample carries roughly 99,000 clones, roughly 80% recorded once. CDR1 and CDR2 (germline): SGHRS, YFSETQ. V was clipped by 4 bases and J by 8 bases; unmatched bases: 6. The CDR3 spans 13 residues. This record belongs to a study of cytomegalovirus exposure and HLA in healthy donors. General study points: An analysis done earlier found most TCR beta V segments productive about 87% or about 30% of the time.

The sequencing sample was made of PBMCs. The chain employs TRBV5-1 and TRBJ2-1; 7 nucleotides agree with TRBD1. The source of this sequence is a man aged 30-40 years in good health and CMV-seronegative. CDR3 bases: TGCGCCAGCAGCAGGGGACAGTTCGATGAGCAGTTCTTC. Amino acid sequence: CASSRGQFDEQFF.